This section outlines one T cell receptor beta chain sequence together with its context. Treatment described: around 19 received Ad26.COV2.S at low or high dose, single or two shots; 5 received placebo; per-sample allocation not given. Sampling took place 63 days after the first vaccine or placebo injection. In germline, CDR1 is SSHAT, CDR2 FNYEAQ (reference sequence). V was shortened by 5 bases and J by 5 bases, with 10 bases between the two germline ends. CDR3 length equals 13 residues. This record comes from a study of Ad26.COV2.S vaccination and SARS-CoV-2 variants. About the study: Intramuscularly, Ad26.COV2.S was given either once or twice, 56 days apart.

Profiled with immunoSEQ multiplex PCR; TCRdb holds only in-frame clones, not every one. In the table there are some 390,000 clones, roughly 90% of which are singletons. The rearrangement joins TRBV7-7 to TRBJ2-1; D perhaps matches TRBD2 (6 bases). The origin of this receptor is a person between 18 and 65 years old who received the Ad26.COV2.S COVID-19 vaccine or a placebo. The specimen was peripheral blood, collected in a trial of Ad26.COV2.S vaccine versus placebo. CDR3 coding DNA: TGTGCCAGCAGCCCCGGGGGAAACAATGAGCAGTTCTTC. Amino acids: CASSPGGNNEQFF.